Listed below are T cell receptor beta chains from one sample, sequenced in a study of siplizumab effects on memory and regulatory T cells. Clones were sequenced by immunoSEQ multiplex PCR, and TCRdb holds only the in-frame ones, with some missing. The table records about 97,000 clones, 92% of them present only once. The sequenced material came from non-Treg CD4+ T cells sorted from blood. These receptor sequences come from a human donor in good health. The CDR3 runs from the conserved cysteine through the conserved F or W.

V	J	length	CDR3
TRBV5-1	TRBJ2-3	17	CASSLDGGRPGTDTQYF
TRBV7-2	TRBJ1-3	15	CASSFNPGSGNTIYF
TRBV30	TRBJ1-5	15	CAWSPAQGARGTQHF
TRBV10-3	TRBJ1-2	13	CAISESGKYGYTF
TRBV19	TRBJ1-2	12	CASTQGGVGYTF
TRBV2	TRBJ1-5	16	CASSAVGTGENQPQHF
TRBV6-1	TRBJ2-3	16	CASSGSTSGRRDTQYF
TRBV5-1	TRBJ1-1	16	CASSFGLSAANTEAFF
TRBV7-8	TRBJ1-5	15	CASVSDSYSNQPQHF
TRBV11-3	TRBJ2-3	13	CASRDSPTDTQYF
TRBV6-4	TRBJ2-1	14	CASSELAGGNEQFF
TRBV5-6	TRBJ2-1	13	CASSLPGVNEQFF
TRBV19	TRBJ1-1	13	CASSPDGGVEAFF
TRBV6-1	TRBJ2-7	18	CASSEALRGTGSSYEQYF
TRBV5-1	TRBJ2-7	15	CASSPPGTISYEQYF
TRBV6-1	TRBJ1-5	12	CASSDPAGPQHF
TRBV5-1	TRBJ2-1	15	CASSLRLAGAVEQFF
TRBV6-1	TRBJ1-5	11	CASSYRQPQHF
TRBV7-9	TRBJ2-4	16	CASSLAWQGAKNIQYF
TRBV27	TRBJ1-5	16	CASSLLQGARAQPQHF
TRBV12-5	TRBJ2-1	15	CASVKSGTPYNEQFF
TRBV7-8	TRBJ1-5	19	CASSLSYLGQGVRNQPQHF
TRBV7-2	TRBJ1-5	13	CASTIASNQPQHF
TRBV25-1	TRBJ2-3	13	CASSNSGTDTQYF
TRBV10-3	TRBJ1-1	15	CAISRRGDMNTEAFF
TRBV19	TRBJ2-3	14	CASTTAGYTDTQYF
TRBV6-6	TRBJ2-1	12	CASSYFGNEQFF
TRBV5-1	TRBJ2-3	15	CASSIRDYRTDTQYF
TRBV5-1	TRBJ1-1	16	CASSLGSTGKDTEAFF
TRBV6-6	TRBJ2-7	15	CASSEPGTGLNEQYF
TRBV7-9	TRBJ2-5	16	CASSPTRGRARETQYF
TRBV6-1	TRBJ2-7	14	CASSGQGAGYEQYF
TRBV13	TRBJ2-3	14	CASSPPGTTDTQYF
TRBV28	TRBJ2-2	17	CASSPGPGRADTGELFF
TRBV4-3	TRBJ2-5	16	CASSQDLGGGEGTQYF
TRBV7-7	TRBJ2-3	14	CASSRLAGTDTQYF
TRBV28	TRBJ2-7	16	CASSFVIRKDSYEQYF
TRBV4-2	TRBJ2-7	16	CASSQWLNQGTSEQYF
TRBV11-3	TRBJ2-3	16	CASSSPVGGGPDTQYF
TRBV19	TRBJ1-5	12	CASSILNQPQHF
TRBV20-1	TRBJ2-1	11	CSARTKHEQFF
TRBV6-5	TRBJ2-7	14	CASSRAGLFHEQYF
TRBV5-8	TRBJ1-1	12	CASSYSPTEAFF
TRBV12-5	TRBJ2-5	16	CASGREGGRGQETQYF
TRBV9	TRBJ1-4	14	CASSEGRADEKLFF
TRBV7-2	TRBJ2-3	13	CASSSQRPDTQYF
TRBV5-4	TRBJ2-7	15	CASSLDAGGSYEQYF
TRBV4-2	TRBJ2-7	17	CASSQGYKAGAIYEQYF
TRBV19	TRBJ2-6	15	CASSGGNPGANVLTF
TRBV5-5	TRBJ2-1	18	CASSLTTSGRARYNEQFF
TRBV7-6	TRBJ2-1	17	CASTRTSGSISYNEQFF
TRBV11-3	TRBJ2-1	17	CASSLGQMSGSYNEQFF
TRBV27	TRBJ1-1	15	CASSLQGAWNTEAFF
TRBV19	TRBJ2-1	15	CASSKGLAEGNEQFF
TRBV19	TRBJ2-6	17	CASSIDRTGTGANVLTF
TRBV25-1	TRBJ2-5	15	CASSESGQRRETQYF
TRBV28	TRBJ2-2	15	CASSLAGQGTGELFF
TRBV6-5	TRBJ2-5	14	CASSVSGHQETQYF
TRBV29-1	TRBJ2-1	13	CSVLRDSGNEQFF